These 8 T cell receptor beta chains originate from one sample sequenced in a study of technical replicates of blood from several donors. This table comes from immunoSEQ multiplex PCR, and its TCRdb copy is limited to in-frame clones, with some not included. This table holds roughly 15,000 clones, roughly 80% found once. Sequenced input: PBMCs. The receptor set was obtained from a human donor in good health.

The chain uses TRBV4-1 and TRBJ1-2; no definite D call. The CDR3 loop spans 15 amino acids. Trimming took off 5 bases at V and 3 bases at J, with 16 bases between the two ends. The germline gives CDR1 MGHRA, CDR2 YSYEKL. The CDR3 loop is CASSNGASGDYGYTF. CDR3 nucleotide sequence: TGCGCCAGCAGCAACGGAGCCTCTGGAGACTATGGCTACACCTTC.

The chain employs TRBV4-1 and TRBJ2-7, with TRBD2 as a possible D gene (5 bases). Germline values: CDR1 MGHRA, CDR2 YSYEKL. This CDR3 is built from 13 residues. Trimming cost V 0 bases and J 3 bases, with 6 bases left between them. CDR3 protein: CASSQERGYEQYF. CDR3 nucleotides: TGCGCCAGCAGCCAAGAACGGGGCTACGAGCAGTACTTC.

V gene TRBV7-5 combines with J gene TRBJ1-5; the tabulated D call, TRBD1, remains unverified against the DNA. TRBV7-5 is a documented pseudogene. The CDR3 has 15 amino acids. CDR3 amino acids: CVRPAGQGHNQPQHF. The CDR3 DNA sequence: TGTGTCAGGCCCGCCGGACAGGGGCATAACCAGCCCCAGCATTTT.

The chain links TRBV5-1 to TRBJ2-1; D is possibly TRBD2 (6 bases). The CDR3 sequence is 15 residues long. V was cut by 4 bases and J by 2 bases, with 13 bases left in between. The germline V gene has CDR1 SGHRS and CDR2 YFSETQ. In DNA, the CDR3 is TGCGCCAGCAGCGATGGGACTGCCGCCTACAATGAGCAGTTCTTC. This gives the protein CASSDGTAAYNEQFF.

This chain's CDR3 is CACGSTSGRTTGELFF. The CDR3 coding sequence is TGCGCCTGCGGCTCGACTAGCGGGAGGACGACCGGGGAGCTGTTTTTT. V is TRBV4-1 and J is TRBJ2-2, with TRBD2 identical over 13 bases. The V gene end was trimmed by 11 bases and the J gene end by 5 bases; junction bases not matched to a gene: 11. CDR3 length: 16 residues. CDR1 is MGHRA and CDR2 is YSYEKL in the germline V gene.

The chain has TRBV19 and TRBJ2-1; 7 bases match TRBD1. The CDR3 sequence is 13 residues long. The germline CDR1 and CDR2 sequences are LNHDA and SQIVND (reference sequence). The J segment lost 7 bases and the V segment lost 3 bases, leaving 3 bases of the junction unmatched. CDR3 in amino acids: CASSIGTVNEQFF. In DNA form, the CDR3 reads TGTGCCAGTAGTATTGGGACAGTTAATGAGCAGTTCTTC.

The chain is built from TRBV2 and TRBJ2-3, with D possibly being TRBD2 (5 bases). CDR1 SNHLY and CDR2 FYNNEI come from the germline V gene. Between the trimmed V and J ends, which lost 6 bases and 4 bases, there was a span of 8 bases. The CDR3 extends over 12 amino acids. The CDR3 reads CASRLDPDTQYF. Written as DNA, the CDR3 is TGTGCCAGCAGACTAGATCCAGATACGCAGTATTTT.

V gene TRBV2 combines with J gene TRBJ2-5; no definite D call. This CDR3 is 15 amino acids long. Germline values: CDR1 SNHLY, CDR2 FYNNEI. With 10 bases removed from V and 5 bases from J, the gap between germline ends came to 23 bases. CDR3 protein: CATSTMGYPSETQYF. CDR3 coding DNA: TGTGCCACCTCAACGATGGGCTACCCGAGCGAGACCCAGTACTTC.